The T cell receptor beta chain described here comes from a study of chemoradiotherapy in HPV16-positive cancers. Across the whole study: Candidate HPV-specific T-cell clones and common TCR motifs came from functional assays in a couple of HPV16-positive patients.

Over chemoradiotherapy, repertoires were sampled more than once. Only a few counts were recorded for this clone. Its target is unknown. Germline V gives CDR1 PRHDT, CDR2 FYEKMQ (reference sequence). The CDR3 is 20 residues long. V was trimmed by 4 bases and J by 2 bases, leaving 30 bases between them. Clones were sequenced by immunoSEQ multiplex PCR, and TCRdb holds only the in-frame ones, with some missing. The sample holds 7,000 to 8,500 clones; roughly 89% are singletons and the top ten take 2.5%. Study-wide results and limits: HPV-specific T cells were functionally defined from only a couple of HPV16-positive patients. During treatment, candidate HPV-specific clones and E7-related motifs expanded in tumor.

This specimen consisted of tumor tissue, obtained from a patient who underwent chemoradiotherapy. This TCR came from a human donor with HPV-associated anogenital cancer. The chain combines TRBV13 with TRBJ2-7; D may match TRBD1 or TRBD2 (5 bases each). CDR3 nucleotide sequence: TGTGCCAGCAGCTCCGCCCTGGCCCCAACCGGGGCCGGACGGACCTACGAGCAGTACTTC. It is translated as CASSSALAPTGAGRTYEQYF. Using reference TRBV13 and TRBJ2-7 for the parts outside the CDR3, the full variable domain is AAGVIQSPRHLIKEKRETATLKCYPIPRHDTVYWYQQGPGQDPQFLISFYEKMQSDKGSIPDRFSAQQFSDYHSELNMSSLELGDSALYFCASSSALAPTGAGRTYEQYFGPGTRLTVT.